These 15 T cell receptor beta chains came from one sample sequenced in a study of blood T cells in healthy people across ages. The authors ran a second PCR of 7 to 11 cycles using a sample-barcoded 5' primer and a J-beta primer mix. Using its own MiXCR run on the 5' RACE reads, TCRdb lists one record per CDR3 protein. The sample carries approximately 800,000 distinct CDR3 sequences, more than 45% recorded once. Sample: blood. The source of these receptors is a man younger than 45 in good health.

Here the CDR3 reads CASSLLGEGTGEAYEQYF. In DNA, the CDR3 is TGTGCCAGCAGCTTATTAGGGGAGGGGACAGGGGAAGCCTACGAGCAGTACTTC. The rearrangement joins TRBV7-9 to TRBJ2-5; TRBD1 matches at 10 bases. The J call may be faulty, since TRBJ2-7 better matches the DNA end. The length of the CDR3 is 18 residues. From germline, CDR1 is SEHNR and CDR2 FQNEAQ (reference sequence).

The chain joins TRBV7-2 to TRBJ2-7, with D possibly matching TRBD2 (5 bases). Gene TRBJ2-5 matches the end of the DNA better, so the J call may be wrong. Germline V gene sequence: CDR1 SGHTA, CDR2 FQGNSA. The CDR3 sequence is 14 residues long. CDR3: CASRVNLAAETQYF. Written as DNA, the CDR3 is TGTGCCAGCAGGGTCAACCTAGCTGCGGAGACCCAGTACTTC.

This clonotype was seen only a few times. The chain employs TRBV29-1 and TRBJ2-7; TRBD1 agrees at 7 bases. Germline V gene sequence: CDR1 SQVTM, CDR2 ANQGSEA. This CDR3 comprises 12 residues. V lost 7 bases and J lost 5; bases outside the gene matches: 8. The CDR3 DNA sequence: TGCAGCGCCACGACAGGGATGGACGAGCAGTACTTC. Its protein is CSATTGMDEQYF.

This chain joins TRBV6-4 and TRBJ1-2, with 8 positions matching TRBD1. The germline V gene has CDR1 MRHNA and CDR2 SNTAGT. The junction had 6 bases not matched to a gene; V was cut back by 8 bases and J by 4 bases. The CDR3 sequence is 13 residues long. The CDR3 region has the DNA TGTGCCAGCGCTGGACAGGGTAGCTATGGCTACACCTTC. Translation gives CASAGQGSYGYTF.

V usage is TRBV7-9 and J usage is TRBJ2-4; D is ambiguous. Trimming stripped 3 bases from V and 6 bases from J, with 12 bases between. The CDR3 runs to 14 residues. The V gene's germline CDR1 is SEHNR and CDR2 FQNEAQ (reference sequence). The CDR3 reads CASSFQGSGNIQYF. CDR3 in DNA: TGTGCCAGCAGCTTTCAAGGTTCAGGAAACATTCAGTACTTC.

The rearrangement joins TRBV19 to TRBJ2-7, with D perhaps TRBD1 (6 bases). Germline V gene lookup returns CDR1 LNHDA and CDR2 SQIVND (reference sequence). Trimming took 5 bases from V and 1 from J, leaving 12 bases between them. CDR3 length: 14 amino acids. The CDR3, as DNA: TGTGCCAGTAGTCGAGAACAGGGATCCTACGAGCAGTACTTC. As protein: CASSREQGSYEQYF.

The chain is built from TRBV7-2 and TRBJ2-7, with TRBD1 matching 7 bases. The CDR3 length is 14 residues. CDR1 is SGHTA, CDR2 FQGNSA, per germline. J lost 6 bases, V lost 5 bases, and 10 bases had no gene match. The CDR3 coding sequence is TGTGCCAGCAGCGGCCGGGACAGTCCCCCCGAGCAGTACTTC. Translation gives CASSGRDSPPEQYF.

This clonotype was recorded once. This sequence joins TRBV9 and TRBJ2-1, with TRBD2 matching over 9 bases. The V gene end was trimmed by 0 bases and the J gene end by 7 bases; junction bases not matched to a gene: 8. CDR1 is SGDLS, CDR2 YYNGEE, per germline. The CDR3 runs 16 residues. The CDR3 region has the DNA TGTGCCAGCAGCGTAGGCGGGAGGGGGGCAGAGAATGAGCAGTTCTTC. Its translation is CASSVGGRGAENEQFF.

The V gene is TRBV11-1, the J gene TRBJ2-7; 8 nucleotides agree with TRBD2. The V gene's germline CDR1 is SGHAT and CDR2 FQDESV (reference sequence). This CDR3 is 15 amino acids long. V was clipped by 3 bases and J by 2 bases; unmatched bases: 6. The CDR3: CASSFGTSSTYEQYF. The CDR3 nucleotides read TGTGCCAGCAGCTTCGGGACTAGTTCGACCTACGAGCAGTACTTC. The full variable domain, with the rest looked up from reference TRBV11-1 and TRBJ2-7, is EAEVAQSPRYKITEKSQAVAFWCDPISGHATLYWYRQILGQGPELLVQFQDESVVDDSQLPKDRFSAERLKGVDSTLKIQPAELGDSAMYLCASSFGTSSTYEQYFGPGTRLTVT.

This clonotype was detected a few times. J is TRBJ2-7 and V is TRBV3-1, with D perhaps matching TRBD1 or TRBD2 (5 bases each). CDR3 length: 17 residues. Germline V gene data show CDR1 as LGHDT and CDR2 as YNNKEL (reference sequence). V was trimmed by 2 bases and J by 2 bases, leaving 19 bases between them. The CDR3 nucleotides are TGTGCCAGCAGCCAAATCCCCTCGGGACCCCGAGCCTACGAGCAGTACTTC. Translated: CASSQIPSGPRAYEQYF.

Here the CDR3 DNA reads TGCAGTGCCCACAGCTACGGTGATGAGCAGTTCTTC. Its protein is CSAHSYGDEQFF. V gene TRBV20-1 combines with J gene TRBJ2-1; D is uncertain. CDR1 and CDR2 from the germline V gene are DFQATT and SNEGSKA (reference sequence). The CDR3 has 12 amino acids. The V and J ends lost 6 bases and 8 bases respectively, with 14 bases between them.

V gene TRBV28 combines with J gene TRBJ2-1; 10 bases map to TRBD1. CDR3 length: 16 residues. Germline-derived CDR1 and CDR2 are MDHEN and SYDVKM. J gave up 7 bases and V 6 bases, and 12 bases lay outside the gene matches. Here the CDR3 DNA reads TGTGCCAGCAGGCTGCCACTTGACAGGGGGCGAAATGAGCAGTTCTTC. Protein: CASRLPLDRGRNEQFF.

The rearrangement joins TRBV6-5 to TRBJ1-2, with 8 bases aligning to TRBD1. The V segment lost 4 bases and the J segment 1 base; nucleotides outside the gene matches: 11. CDR3 length equals 17 residues. The germline V gene encodes CDR1 MNHEY and CDR2 SVGAGI. CDR3 nucleotide sequence: TGTGCCAGCAGTTGGGCGACTGACAGGGGATTTAACTATGGCTACACCTTC. Protein: CASSWATDRGFNYGYTF.

This rearrangement joins TRBV28 to TRBJ1-2; 7 bases fit TRBD1. J lost 3 bases, V lost 4 bases, and 14 bases had no gene match. The CDR3 is 17 residues long. Germline V gene data show CDR1 as MDHEN and CDR2 as SYDVKM. This chain's CDR3 is CASSSSSTGKYYYGYTF. The CDR3 coding sequence is TGTGCCAGCAGTTCCTCGTCGACAGGGAAGTACTACTATGGCTACACCTTC.

This chain uses TRBV20-1 with TRBJ1-1; D remains ambiguous. The V end lost 1 base, the J end lost 0 bases, and 15 bases lay between the germline ends. Germline V gene lookup returns CDR1 DFQATT and CDR2 SNEGSKA (reference sequence). The CDR3 runs to 16 residues. CDR3: CSARVTLSLLNTEAFF. The CDR3 DNA reads TGCAGTGCTAGAGTAACGCTCTCACTCCTGAACACTGAAGCTTTCTTT.